A single sample gave rise to the 14 T cell receptor beta chains below, sequenced in a study of graft-versus-host responses after intestinal transplantation. What these receptors recognize is not known. Profiled with immunoSEQ multiplex PCR; TCRdb holds only in-frame clones, not every one. The repertoire consists of about 50,000 clones, with about nine tenths occurring once and the leading ten covering less than 2.5%. Source: unstimulated CD4+ T cells sorted from spleen or lymph node cells, taken before transplant. The source of these receptors is a human donor who was the organ donor for an intestinal transplant.

The V and J genes are TRBV5-5 and TRBJ2-3; 7 bases are a match to TRBD2. Germline assignment: CDR1 SGHKS and CDR2 YYEKEE (reference sequence). With V trimmed by 0 bases and J by 1 base, 5 bases remained unmatched. The CDR3 covers 16 residues. The CDR3 DNA follows: TGTGCCAGCAGCTTGGAATTTGCGGGGGGCACAGATACGCAGTATTTT. It specifies CASSLEFAGGTDTQYF.

The rearrangement joins TRBV6-1 to TRBJ1-4; D is unclear. The germline V gene encodes CDR1 MNHNS and CDR2 SASEGT. The CDR3 totals 12 residues. Trimming shortened V by 6 bases and J by 6 bases, and 8 bases separated the two germline ends. The CDR3 DNA follows: TGTGCCAGCAGGCAGGTGTATGAAAAACTGTTTTTT. Translation: CASRQVYEKLFF.

The chain employs TRBV5-1 and TRBJ2-7; D gene ambiguous. V gave up 1 base and J gave up 3 bases, with 14 bases separating them. The CDR3 extends over 15 amino acids. From germline, CDR1 is SGHRS and CDR2 YFSETQ. CDR3 loop: CASSLLSGPDYEQYF. The CDR3 region has the DNA TGCGCCAGCAGCTTGTTATCAGGCCCCGACTACGAGCAGTACTTC.

The rearrangement joins TRBV9 to TRBJ2-5; tentatively, D is TRBD2 (6 bases). Germline CDR1 SGDLS, CDR2 YYNGEE. This CDR3 has 14 amino acids. V shed 1 base and J shed 5 bases, with 12 bases lying between them. The CDR3 spells CASSVRLDAETQYF. DNA for the CDR3: TGTGCCAGCAGCGTAAGACTAGATGCCGAGACCCAGTACTTC.

The J gene is TRBJ2-2, the V gene TRBV18; D uncertain. The ends were cut back, 4 bases at V and 6 bases at J, with 18 bases in the middle. Germline CDR1 is KGHSH and CDR2 is LQKENI. The CDR3 runs to 16 residues. CDR3 bases: TGTGCCAGCTCACAGGAAGGCTCCCCCCTCGCCGGGGAGCTGTTTTTT. This translates into CASSQEGSPLAGELFF.

The chain recombines TRBV28 with TRBJ1-1, with D maybe TRBD1 (5 bases). The germline V gene has CDR1 MDHEN and CDR2 SYDVKM. This CDR3 has 13 residues. V lost 7 bases and J lost 3, with 12 bases in between. The DNA of the CDR3 is TGTGCCAGCAATGCCAGGGATGACACTGAAGCTTTCTTT. It specifies CASNARDDTEAFF.

This sequence joins TRBV15 and TRBJ2-3; D is uncertain. V was clipped by 0 bases and J by 0 bases, with 4 bases between them. This CDR3 spans 14 amino acids. Per germline, CDR1 LNHNV and CDR2 YYDKDF (reference sequence). The CDR3 region is CATSRDWSTDTQYF. The CDR3 DNA reads as TGTGCCACCAGCAGAGATTGGAGCACAGATACGCAGTATTTT.

The V and J genes are TRBV7-2 and TRBJ1-5; 12 bases are shared with TRBD1. The J segment lost 6 bases and the V segment lost 5 bases, leaving 5 bases of the junction unmatched. This CDR3 is 15 amino acids long. The germline gives CDR1 SGHTA, CDR2 FQGNSA. The CDR3 nucleotides are TGTGCCAGCAGCCCGGGGACAGGGGGCAGTCAGCCCCAGCATTTT. This codes for CASSPGTGGSQPQHF.

The chain uses TRBV27 and TRBJ2-2; possible D gene TRBD1, 5 bases. The CDR3 sequence is 16 residues long. CDR1 MNHEY and CDR2 SMNVEV come from the germline V gene (reference sequence). V lost 3 bases, J lost 3 bases, and 14 bases lay in between. As DNA, the CDR3 is TGTGCCAGCAGTTTCCAAACCGGACAAGACACCGGGGAGCTGTTTTTT. This gives the protein CASSFQTGQDTGELFF.

The chain is built from TRBV7-8 and TRBJ2-5, with D unclear. The CDR3 extends over 12 amino acids. The germline gives CDR1 SGHVS, CDR2 FQNEAQ. V was trimmed by 3 bases and J by 5 bases, leaving 7 bases between them. The CDR3 nucleotides are TGTGCCAGCAGCTTTTACGTGGAGACCCAGTACTTC. It encodes CASSFYVETQYF.

The chain has TRBV6-1 and TRBJ2-3; 9 nucleotides align to TRBD1. From germline, CDR1 is MNHNS and CDR2 SASEGT. Unmatched junction bases numbered 6, after V lost 0 bases and J lost 5 bases. The CDR3 contains 16 residues. The CDR3 DNA sequence: TGTGCCAGCAGTGAAGCCTGGACAGGGGTGGGAGATACGCAGTATTTT. It encodes CASSEAWTGVGDTQYF.

V is TRBV6-1 and J is TRBJ1-5; no reliable D call. The V end was cut by 4 bases, the J end by 2 bases, with 9 bases between. The CDR3 totals 14 residues. From germline, CDR1 is MNHNS and CDR2 SASEGT. Here the CDR3 reads CASSGLRGNQPQHF. In nucleotides, the CDR3 is TGTGCCAGCAGTGGCCTGCGCGGCAATCAGCCCCAGCATTTT.

This clone appeared a single time. The J gene is TRBJ2-3, the V gene TRBV11-3; D is perhaps TRBD2 (6 bases). The CDR3 sequence is 15 residues long. Germline V gene lookup returns CDR1 SGHNT and CDR2 YENEEA. V lost 1 base and J 4 bases, leaving 12 bases between the germline ends. CDR3 sequence reads: CASSLGGGGADTQYF. CDR3 DNA: TGTGCCAGCAGCTTAGGCGGCGGAGGGGCAGATACGCAGTATTTT. Combining the CDR3 with reference TRBV11-3 and TRBJ2-3 gives the whole variable domain EAGVVQSPRYKIIEKKQPVAFWCNPISGHNTLYWYLQNLGQGPELLIRYENEEAVDDSQLPKDRFSAERLKGVDSTLKIQPAELGDSAVYLCASSLGGGGADTQYFGPGTRLTVL.

The chain joins TRBV6-5 to TRBJ2-7, with 8 bases that match TRBD2. The V and J ends lost 2 bases and 10 bases, in that order; junction bases with no gene match: 7. Germline-derived CDR1 and CDR2 are MNHEY and SVGAGI. The CDR3 covers 13 residues. The CDR3 region is CASSYRQREYQYF. The CDR3 DNA reads TGTGCCAGCAGTTACCGCCAGCGGGAGTACCAGTACTTC.